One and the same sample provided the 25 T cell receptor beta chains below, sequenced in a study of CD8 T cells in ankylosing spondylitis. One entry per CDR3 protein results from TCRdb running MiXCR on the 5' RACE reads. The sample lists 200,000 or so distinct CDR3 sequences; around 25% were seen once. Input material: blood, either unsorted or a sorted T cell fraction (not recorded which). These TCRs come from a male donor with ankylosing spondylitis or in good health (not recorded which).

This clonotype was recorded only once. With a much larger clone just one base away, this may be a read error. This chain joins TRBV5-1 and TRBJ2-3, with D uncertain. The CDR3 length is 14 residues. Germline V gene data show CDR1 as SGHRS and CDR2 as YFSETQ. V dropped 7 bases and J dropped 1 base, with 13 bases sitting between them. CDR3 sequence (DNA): TGCGCCAGCGGAATAGGGCAGCGCACAGATACGCAGTATTTT. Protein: CASGIGQRTDTQYF.

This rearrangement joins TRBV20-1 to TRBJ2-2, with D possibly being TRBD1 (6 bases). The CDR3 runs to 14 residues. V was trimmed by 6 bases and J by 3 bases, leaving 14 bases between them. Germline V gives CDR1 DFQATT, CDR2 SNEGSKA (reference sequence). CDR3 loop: CSATGQQDTGELFF. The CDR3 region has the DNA TGCAGTGCGACAGGACAGCAAGACACCGGGGAGCTGTTTTTT.

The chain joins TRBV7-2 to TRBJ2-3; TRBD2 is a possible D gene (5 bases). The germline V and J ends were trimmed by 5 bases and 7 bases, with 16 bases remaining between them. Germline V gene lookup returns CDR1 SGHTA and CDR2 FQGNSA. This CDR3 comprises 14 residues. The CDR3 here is CASSLGVGRNTQYF. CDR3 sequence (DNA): TGTGCCAGCAGCCTCGGGGTAGGGCGCAATACGCAGTATTTT.

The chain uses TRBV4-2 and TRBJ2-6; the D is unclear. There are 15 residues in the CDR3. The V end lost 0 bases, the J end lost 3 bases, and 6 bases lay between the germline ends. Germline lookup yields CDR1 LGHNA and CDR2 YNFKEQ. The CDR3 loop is CASSQDRYGANVLTF. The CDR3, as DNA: TGTGCCAGCAGCCAAGATCGATATGGGGCCAACGTCCTGACTTTC.

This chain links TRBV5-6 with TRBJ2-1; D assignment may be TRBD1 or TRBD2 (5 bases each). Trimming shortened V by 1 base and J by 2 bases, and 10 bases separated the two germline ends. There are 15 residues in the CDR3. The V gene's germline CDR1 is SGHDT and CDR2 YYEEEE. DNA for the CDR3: TGTGCCAGCAGCTTGTCAGGGACCGCCTACAATGAGCAGTTCTTC. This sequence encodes CASSLSGTAYNEQFF.

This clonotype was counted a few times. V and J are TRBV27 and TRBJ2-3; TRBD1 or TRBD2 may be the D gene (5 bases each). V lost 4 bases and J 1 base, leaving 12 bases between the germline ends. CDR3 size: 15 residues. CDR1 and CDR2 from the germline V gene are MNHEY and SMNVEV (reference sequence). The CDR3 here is CASSSDWDRTDTQYF. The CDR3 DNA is TGTGCCAGCAGTTCGGACTGGGACCGCACAGATACGCAGTATTTT.

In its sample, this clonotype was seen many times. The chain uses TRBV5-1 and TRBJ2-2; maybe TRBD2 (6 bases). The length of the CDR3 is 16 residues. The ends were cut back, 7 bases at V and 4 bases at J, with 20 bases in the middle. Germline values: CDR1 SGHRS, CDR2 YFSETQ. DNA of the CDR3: TGCGCCAGCGGGGTGGAGGGAGCCTCCTTCACCGGGGAGCTGTTTTTT. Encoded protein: CASGVEGASFTGELFF.

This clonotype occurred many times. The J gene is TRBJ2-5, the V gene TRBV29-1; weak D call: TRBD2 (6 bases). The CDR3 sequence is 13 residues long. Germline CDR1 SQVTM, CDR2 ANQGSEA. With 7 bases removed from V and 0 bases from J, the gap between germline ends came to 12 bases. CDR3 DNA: TGCAGCGGCATGGGACTGAACCAAGAGACCCAGTACTTC. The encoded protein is CSGMGLNQETQYF.

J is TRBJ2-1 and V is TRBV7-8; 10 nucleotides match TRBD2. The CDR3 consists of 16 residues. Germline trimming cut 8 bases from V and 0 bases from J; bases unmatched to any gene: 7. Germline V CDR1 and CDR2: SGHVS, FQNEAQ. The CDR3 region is CASQRLAGYSYNEQFF. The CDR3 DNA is TGTGCCAGCCAACGACTAGCGGGTTACTCCTACAATGAGCAGTTCTTC.

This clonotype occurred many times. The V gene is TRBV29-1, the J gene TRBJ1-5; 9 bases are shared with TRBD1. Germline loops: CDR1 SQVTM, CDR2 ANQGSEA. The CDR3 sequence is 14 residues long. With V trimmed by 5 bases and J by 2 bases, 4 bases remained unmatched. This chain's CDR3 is CSVQDRGGNQPQHF. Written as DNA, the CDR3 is TGCAGCGTTCAGGACAGGGGTGGCAATCAGCCCCAGCATTTT. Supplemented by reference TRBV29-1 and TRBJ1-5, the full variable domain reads SAVISQKPSRDICQRGTSLTIQCQVDSQVTMMFWYRQQPGQSLTLIATANQGSEATYESGFVIDKFPISRPNLTFSTLTVSNMSPEDSSIYLCSVQDRGGNQPQHFGDGTRLSIL.

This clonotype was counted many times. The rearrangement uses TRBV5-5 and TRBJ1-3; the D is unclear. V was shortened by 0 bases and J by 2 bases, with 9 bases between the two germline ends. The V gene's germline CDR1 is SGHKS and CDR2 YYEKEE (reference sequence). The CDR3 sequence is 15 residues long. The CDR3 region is CASSLAFGTGNTIYF. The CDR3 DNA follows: TGTGCCAGCAGCTTGGCCTTCGGGACTGGAAACACCATATATTTT. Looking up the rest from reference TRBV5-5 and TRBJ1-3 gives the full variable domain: DAGVTQSPTHLIKTRGQQVTLRCSPISGHKSVSWYQQVLGQGPQFIFQYYEKEERGRGNFPDRFSARQFPNYSSELNVNALLLGDSALYLCASSLAFGTGNTIYFGEGSWLTVV.

The CDR3 loop is CAISESADQPQHF. As DNA, the CDR3 is TGTGCCATCAGTGAGTCGGCAGATCAGCCCCAGCATTTT. The chain couples TRBV10-3 to TRBJ1-5; unclear D gene. Between the trimmed V and J ends, which lost 0 bases and 5 bases, there was a span of 5 bases. In germline, CDR1 is ENHRY, CDR2 SYGVKD. The CDR3 loop spans 13 amino acids.

The DNA of the CDR3 is TGTGCCAGCAGCTTAGGGGATTCACCCCTCCACTTT. Translating it yields CASSLGDSPLHF. This chain connects TRBV7-9 to TRBJ1-6; no reliable D call. Germline CDR1 is SEHNR and CDR2 is FQNEAQ (reference sequence). The CDR3 has 12 amino acids. With 1 base removed from V and 8 bases from J, the gap between germline ends came to 3 bases.

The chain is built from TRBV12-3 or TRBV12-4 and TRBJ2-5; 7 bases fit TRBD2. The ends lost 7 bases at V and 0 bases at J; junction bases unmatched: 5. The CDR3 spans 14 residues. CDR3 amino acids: CASTPGGHQETQYF. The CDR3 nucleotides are TGTGCCAGCACCCCGGGGGGTCACCAAGAGACCCAGTACTTC.

The CDR3 loop reads CASKGWIRDEQFF. The CDR3 nucleotides are TGTGCCAGCAAAGGCTGGATCCGCGATGAGCAGTTCTTC. V is TRBV12-3 or TRBV12-4 and J is TRBJ2-1; no reliable D call. With 7 bases removed from V and 8 bases from J, the gap between germline ends came to 15 bases. CDR3 length: 13 amino acids.

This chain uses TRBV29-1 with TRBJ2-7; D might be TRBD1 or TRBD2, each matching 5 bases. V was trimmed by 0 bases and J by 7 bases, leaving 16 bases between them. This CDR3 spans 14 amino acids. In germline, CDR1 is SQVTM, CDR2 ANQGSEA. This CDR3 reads CSVEDGTGAREQYF. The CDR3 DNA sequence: TGCAGCGTTGAAGATGGGACCGGGGCTAGGGAGCAGTACTTC.

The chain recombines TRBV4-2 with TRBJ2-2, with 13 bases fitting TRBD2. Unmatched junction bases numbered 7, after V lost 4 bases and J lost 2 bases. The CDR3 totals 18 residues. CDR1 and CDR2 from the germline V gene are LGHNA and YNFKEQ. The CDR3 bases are TGTGCCAGCAGCCCGGGACTAGCGGGGTTGTCCAACACCGGGGAGCTGTTTTTT. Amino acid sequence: CASSPGLAGLSNTGELFF.

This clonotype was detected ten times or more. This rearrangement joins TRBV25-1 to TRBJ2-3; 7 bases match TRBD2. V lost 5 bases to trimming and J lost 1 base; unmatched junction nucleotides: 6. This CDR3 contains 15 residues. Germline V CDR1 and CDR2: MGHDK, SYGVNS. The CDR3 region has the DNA TGTGCCAGCAGTCTAACTAGCGCCGGCACAGATACGCAGTATTTT. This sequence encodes CASSLTSAGTDTQYF.

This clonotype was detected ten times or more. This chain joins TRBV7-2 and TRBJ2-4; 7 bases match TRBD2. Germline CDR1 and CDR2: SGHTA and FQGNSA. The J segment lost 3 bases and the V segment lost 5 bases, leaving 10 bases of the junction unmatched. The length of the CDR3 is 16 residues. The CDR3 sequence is CASSLATSWGKNIQYF. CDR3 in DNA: TGTGCCAGCAGCCTCGCGACTAGCTGGGGCAAAAACATTCAGTACTTC.

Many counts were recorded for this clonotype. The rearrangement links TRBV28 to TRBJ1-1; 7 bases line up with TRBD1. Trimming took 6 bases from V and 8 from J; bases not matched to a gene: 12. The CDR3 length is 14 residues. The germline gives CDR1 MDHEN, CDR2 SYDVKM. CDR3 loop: CASSITLGQAEAFF. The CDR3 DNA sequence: TGTGCCAGCAGCATTACACTAGGACAGGCAGAAGCTTTCTTT.

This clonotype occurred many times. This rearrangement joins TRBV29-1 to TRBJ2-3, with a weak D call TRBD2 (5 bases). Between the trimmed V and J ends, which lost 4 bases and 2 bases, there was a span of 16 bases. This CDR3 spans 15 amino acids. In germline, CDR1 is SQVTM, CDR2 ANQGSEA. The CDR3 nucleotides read TGCAGCGTTGGGTCTATATCGGGGTCCACAGATACGCAGTATTTT. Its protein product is CSVGSISGSTDTQYF.

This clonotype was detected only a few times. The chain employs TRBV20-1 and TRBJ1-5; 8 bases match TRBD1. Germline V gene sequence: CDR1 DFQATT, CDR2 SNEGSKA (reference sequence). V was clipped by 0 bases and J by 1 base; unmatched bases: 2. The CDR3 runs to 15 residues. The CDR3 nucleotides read TGCAGTGCTAGAGACAGGACAGGGAGCAATCAGCCCCAGCATTTT. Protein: CSARDRTGSNQPQHF.

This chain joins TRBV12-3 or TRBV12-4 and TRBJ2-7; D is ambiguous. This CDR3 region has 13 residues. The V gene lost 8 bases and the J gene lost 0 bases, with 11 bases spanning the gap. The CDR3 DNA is TGTGCCAGCCTAGGTAGTAACTCCTACGAGCAGTACTTC. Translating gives CASLGSNSYEQYF.

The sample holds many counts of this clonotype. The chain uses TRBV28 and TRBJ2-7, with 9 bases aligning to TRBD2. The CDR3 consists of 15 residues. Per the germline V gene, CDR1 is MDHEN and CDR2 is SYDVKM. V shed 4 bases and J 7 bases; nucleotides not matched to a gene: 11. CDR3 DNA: TGTGCCAGCAGTTCCCGGTCCCTAGCGGGAAGGGAGCAGTACTTC. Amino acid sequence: CASSSRSLAGREQYF. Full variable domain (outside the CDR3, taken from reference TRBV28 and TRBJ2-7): DVKVTQSSRYLVKRTGEKVFLECVQDMDHENMFWYRQDPGLGLRLIYFSYDVKMKEKGDIPEGYSVSREKKERFSLILESASTNQTSMYLCASSSRSLAGREQYFGPGTRLTVT.

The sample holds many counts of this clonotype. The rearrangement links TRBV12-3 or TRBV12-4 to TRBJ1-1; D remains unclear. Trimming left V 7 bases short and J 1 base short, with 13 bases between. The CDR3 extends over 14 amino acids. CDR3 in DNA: TGTGCCAGCAAAGCTGACGCCTCGAACACTGAAGCTTTCTTT. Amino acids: CASKADASNTEAFF.